This TCR beta chain was sequenced during a study of shared clonotypes between healthy human individuals. Overall study: For every donor, three CD4 naive, three CD4 memory, two CD8 naive and one CD8 memory plates were used.

The data were produced by immunoSEQ multiplex PCR, yet TCRdb's version contains in-frame clones alone and is incomplete. The sample lists around 2,000,000 clones, approximately 94% occurring once. With respect to this clone: Its antigen remains unknown.

Study-level points and caveats: About 5% of naive CD4 clonotypes were shared across several donors.

Terminally differentiated effector memory CD45RA+ cells were left out of the naive CD8 fraction, which was CD45RO-negative and positively selected for CCR7. Sample: naive CD8+ T cells sorted from blood. The TCR was taken from a man between 18 and 35 years old in good health.

For the CDR3, the DNA is TGTGCCAGCAGTACTATAGCGGGGGAGGGGCCCAATGAGCAGTTCTTC. Protein product: CASSTIAGEGPNEQFF. This chain joins TRBV27 and TRBJ2-1; 9 bases are shared with TRBD2. The CDR3 is 16 amino acids. V lost 5 bases and J lost 6; bases outside the gene matches: 11. Germline CDR1 is MNHEY and CDR2 is SMNVEV (reference sequence).